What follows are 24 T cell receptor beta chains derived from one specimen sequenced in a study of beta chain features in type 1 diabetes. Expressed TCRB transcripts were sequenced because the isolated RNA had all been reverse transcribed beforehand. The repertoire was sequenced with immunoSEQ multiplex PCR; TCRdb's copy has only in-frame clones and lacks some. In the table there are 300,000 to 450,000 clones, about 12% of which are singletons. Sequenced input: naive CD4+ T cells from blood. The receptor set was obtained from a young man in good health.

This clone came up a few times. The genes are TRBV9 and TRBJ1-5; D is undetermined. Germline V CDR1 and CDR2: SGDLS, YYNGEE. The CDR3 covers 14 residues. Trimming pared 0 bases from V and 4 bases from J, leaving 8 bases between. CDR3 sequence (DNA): TGTGCCAGCAGCGTAGAAGGCAGGAATCAGCCCCAGCATTTT. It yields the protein CASSVEGRNQPQHF.

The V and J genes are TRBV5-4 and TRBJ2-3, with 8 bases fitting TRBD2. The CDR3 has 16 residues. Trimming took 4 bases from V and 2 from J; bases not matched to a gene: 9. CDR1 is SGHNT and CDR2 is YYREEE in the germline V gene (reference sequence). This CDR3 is CASSLPGLGATDTQYF. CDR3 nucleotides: TGTGCCAGCAGCCTTCCGGGACTAGGGGCCACAGATACGCAGTATTTT.

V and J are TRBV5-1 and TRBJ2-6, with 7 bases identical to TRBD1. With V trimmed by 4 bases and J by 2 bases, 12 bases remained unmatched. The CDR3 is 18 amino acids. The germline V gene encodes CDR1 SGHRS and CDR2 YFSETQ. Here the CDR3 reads CASSTRQGRIAGANVLTF. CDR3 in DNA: TGCGCCAGCAGCACAAGACAGGGTAGGATTGCTGGGGCCAACGTCCTGACTTTC.

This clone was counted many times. The CDR3 protein is CASSIQGLAGDNEQFF. In nucleotides, the CDR3 is TGTGCCAGCAGCATCCAGGGACTAGCGGGGGACAATGAGCAGTTCTTC. This sequence joins TRBV7-9 and TRBJ2-1; the match to TRBD2 covers 14 bases. Unmatched junction bases numbered 5, after V lost 5 bases and J lost 5 bases. The CDR3 is 16 residues long. The germline CDR1 and CDR2 sequences are SEHNR and FQNEAQ (reference sequence).

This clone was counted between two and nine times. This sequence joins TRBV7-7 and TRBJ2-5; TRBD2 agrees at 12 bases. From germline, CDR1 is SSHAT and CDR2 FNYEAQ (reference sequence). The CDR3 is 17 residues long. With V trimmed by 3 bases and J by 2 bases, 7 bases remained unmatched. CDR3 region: CASSLALLAGGQETQYF. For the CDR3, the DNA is TGTGCCAGCAGCTTGGCCCTCCTAGCGGGGGGGCAAGAGACCCAGTACTTC.

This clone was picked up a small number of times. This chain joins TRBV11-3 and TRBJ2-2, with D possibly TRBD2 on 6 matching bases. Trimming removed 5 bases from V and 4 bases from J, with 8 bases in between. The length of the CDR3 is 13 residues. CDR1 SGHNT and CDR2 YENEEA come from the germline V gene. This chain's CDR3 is CASSLEGTGELFF. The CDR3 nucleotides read TGTGCCAGCAGCCTGGAGGGCACCGGGGAGCTGTTTTTT. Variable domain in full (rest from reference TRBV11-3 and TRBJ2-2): EAGVVQSPRYKIIEKKQPVAFWCNPISGHNTLYWYLQNLGQGPELLIRYENEEAVDDSQLPKDRFSAERLKGVDSTLKIQPAELGDSAVYLCASSLEGTGELFFGEGSRLTVL.

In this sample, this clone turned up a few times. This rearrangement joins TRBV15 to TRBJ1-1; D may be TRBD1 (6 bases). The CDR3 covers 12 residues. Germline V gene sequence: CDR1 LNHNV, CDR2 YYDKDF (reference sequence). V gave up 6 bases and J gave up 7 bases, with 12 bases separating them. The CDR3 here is CATRTGLGEAFF. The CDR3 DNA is TGTGCCACCAGAACAGGGTTGGGTGAAGCTTTCTTT.

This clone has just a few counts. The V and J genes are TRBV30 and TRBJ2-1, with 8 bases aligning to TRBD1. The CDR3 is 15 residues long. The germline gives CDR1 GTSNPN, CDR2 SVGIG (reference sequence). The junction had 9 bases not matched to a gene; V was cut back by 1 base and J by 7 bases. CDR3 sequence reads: CAWSADRGGQNEQFF. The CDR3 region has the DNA TGTGCCTGGAGTGCCGACAGGGGCGGGCAGAATGAGCAGTTCTTC. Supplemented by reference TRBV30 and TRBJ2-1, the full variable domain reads SQTIHQWPATLVQPVGSPLSLECTVEGTSNPNLYWYRQAAGRGLQLLFYSVGIGQISSEVPQNLSASRPQDRQFILSSKKLLLSDSGFYLCAWSADRGGQNEQFFGPGTRLTVL.

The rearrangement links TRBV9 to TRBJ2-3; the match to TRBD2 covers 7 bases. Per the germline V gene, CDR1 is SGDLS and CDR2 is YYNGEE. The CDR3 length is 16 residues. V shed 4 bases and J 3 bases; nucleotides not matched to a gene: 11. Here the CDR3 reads CASSSRGAGATDTQYF. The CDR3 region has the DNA TGTGCCAGCAGCTCTCGAGGGGCGGGAGCGACAGATACGCAGTATTTT.

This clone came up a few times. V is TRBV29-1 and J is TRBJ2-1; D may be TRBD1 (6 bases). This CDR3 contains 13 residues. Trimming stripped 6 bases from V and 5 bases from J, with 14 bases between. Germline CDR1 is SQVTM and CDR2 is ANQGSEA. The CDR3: CSVARGGDNEQFF. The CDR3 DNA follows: TGCAGCGTCGCCAGAGGGGGTGACAATGAGCAGTTCTTC.

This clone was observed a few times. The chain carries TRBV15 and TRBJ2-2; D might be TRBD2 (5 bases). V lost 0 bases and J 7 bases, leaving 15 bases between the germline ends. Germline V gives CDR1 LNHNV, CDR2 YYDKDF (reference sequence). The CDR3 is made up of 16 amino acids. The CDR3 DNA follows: TGTGCCACCAGCAGAGATCGGATGGGAGTAGGCGGGGAGCTGTTTTTT. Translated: CATSRDRMGVGGELFF.

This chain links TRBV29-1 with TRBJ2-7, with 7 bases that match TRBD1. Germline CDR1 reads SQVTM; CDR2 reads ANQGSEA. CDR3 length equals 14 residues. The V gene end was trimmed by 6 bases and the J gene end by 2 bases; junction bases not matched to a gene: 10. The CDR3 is CSVATGAMTYEQYF. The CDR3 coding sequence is TGCAGCGTGGCAACAGGGGCTATGACCTACGAGCAGTACTTC.

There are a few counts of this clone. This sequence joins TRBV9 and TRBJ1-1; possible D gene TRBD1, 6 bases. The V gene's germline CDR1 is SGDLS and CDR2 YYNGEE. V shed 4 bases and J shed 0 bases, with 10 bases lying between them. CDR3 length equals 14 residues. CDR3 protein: CASSQGQLNTEAFF. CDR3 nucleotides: TGTGCCAGCAGCCAAGGACAGCTGAACACTGAAGCTTTCTTT.

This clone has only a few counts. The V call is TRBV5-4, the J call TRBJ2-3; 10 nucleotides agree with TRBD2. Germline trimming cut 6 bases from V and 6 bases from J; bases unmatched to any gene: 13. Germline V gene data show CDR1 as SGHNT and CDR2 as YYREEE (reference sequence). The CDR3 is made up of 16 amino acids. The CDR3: CASKSLAGVLPDTQYF. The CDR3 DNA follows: TGTGCCAGCAAAAGTCTAGCGGGAGTACTCCCCGATACGCAGTATTTT. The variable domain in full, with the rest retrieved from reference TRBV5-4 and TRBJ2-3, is ETGVTQSPTHLIKTRGQQVTLRCSSQSGHNTVSWYQQALGQGPQFIFQYYREEENGRGNFPPRFSGLQFPNYSSELNVNALELDDSALYLCASKSLAGVLPDTQYFGPGTRLTVL.

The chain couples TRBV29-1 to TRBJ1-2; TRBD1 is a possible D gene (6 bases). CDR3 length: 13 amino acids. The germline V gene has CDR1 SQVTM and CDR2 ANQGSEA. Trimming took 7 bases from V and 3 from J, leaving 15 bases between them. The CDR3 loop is CSANREGDYGYTF. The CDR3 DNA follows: TGCAGCGCGAACAGGGAAGGCGACTATGGCTACACCTTC. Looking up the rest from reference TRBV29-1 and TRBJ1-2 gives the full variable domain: SAVISQKPSRDICQRGTSLTIQCQVDSQVTMMFWYRQQPGQSLTLIATANQGSEATYESGFVIDKFPISRPNLTFSTLTVSNMSPEDSSIYLCSANREGDYGYTFGSGTRLTVV.

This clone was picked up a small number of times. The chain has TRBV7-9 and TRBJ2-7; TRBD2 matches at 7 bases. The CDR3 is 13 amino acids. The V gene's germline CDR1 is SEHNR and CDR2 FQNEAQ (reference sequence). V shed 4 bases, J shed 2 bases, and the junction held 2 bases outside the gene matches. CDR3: CASSYSGTYEQYF. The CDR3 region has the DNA TGTGCCAGCAGCTACAGCGGGACCTACGAGCAGTACTTC.

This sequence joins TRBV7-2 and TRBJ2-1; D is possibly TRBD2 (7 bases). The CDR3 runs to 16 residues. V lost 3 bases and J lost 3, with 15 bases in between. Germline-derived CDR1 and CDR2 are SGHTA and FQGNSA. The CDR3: CASSFVGGPLYNEQFF. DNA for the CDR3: TGTGCCAGCAGCTTTGTCGGGGGGCCACTCTACAATGAGCAGTTCTTC.

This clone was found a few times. In nucleotides, the CDR3 is TGTGCCAGCAGCTTAGGCCAGGGGCTAAGGTTGCGGATGAACACTGAAGCTTTCTTT. Translation: CASSLGQGLRLRMNTEAFF. The chain couples TRBV7-9 to TRBJ1-1, with a possible D match to TRBD1 (6 bases). CDR3 length: 19 amino acids. Germline V CDR1 and CDR2: SEHNR, FQNEAQ (reference sequence). The V gene lost 1 base and the J gene lost 0 bases, with 21 bases spanning the gap.

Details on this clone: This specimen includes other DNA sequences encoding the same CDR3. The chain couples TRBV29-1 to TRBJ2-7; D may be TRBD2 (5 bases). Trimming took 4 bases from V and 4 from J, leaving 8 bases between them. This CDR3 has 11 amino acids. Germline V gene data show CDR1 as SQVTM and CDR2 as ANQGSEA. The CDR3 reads CSVVGAYEQYF. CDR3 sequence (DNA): TGCAGCGTTGTGGGAGCGTACGAGCAGTACTTC.

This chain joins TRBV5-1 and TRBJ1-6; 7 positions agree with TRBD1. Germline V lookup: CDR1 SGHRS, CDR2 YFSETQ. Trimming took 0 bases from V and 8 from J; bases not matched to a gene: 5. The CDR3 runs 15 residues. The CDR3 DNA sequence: TGCGCCAGCAGCTTGGGACAGGGATGGCATTCACCCCTCCACTTT. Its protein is CASSLGQGWHSPLHF. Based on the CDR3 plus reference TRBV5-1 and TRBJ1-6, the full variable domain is KAGVTQTPRYLIKTRGQQVTLSCSPISGHRSVSWYQQTPGQGLQFLFEYFSETQRNKGNFPGRFSGRQFSNSRSEMNVSTLELGDSALYLCASSLGQGWHSPLHFGNGTRLTVT.

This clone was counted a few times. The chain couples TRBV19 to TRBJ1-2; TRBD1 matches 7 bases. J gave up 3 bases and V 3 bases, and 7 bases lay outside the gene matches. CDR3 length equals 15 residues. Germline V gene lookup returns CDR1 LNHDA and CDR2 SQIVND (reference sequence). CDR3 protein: CASSMGQLRHYGYTF. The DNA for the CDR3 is TGTGCCAGTAGTATGGGACAGCTGCGCCACTATGGCTACACCTTC.

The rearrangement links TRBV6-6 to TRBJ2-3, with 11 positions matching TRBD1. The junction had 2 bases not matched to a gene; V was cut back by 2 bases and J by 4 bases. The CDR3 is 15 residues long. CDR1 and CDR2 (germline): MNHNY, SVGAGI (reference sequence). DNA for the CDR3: TGTGCCAGCAGTTACCCGGGACAGGGGGCAGATACGCAGTATTTT. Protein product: CASSYPGQGADTQYF.

The DNA of the CDR3 is TGTGCCAGCACCCCCGATAGCCTAGCTGCAGATACGCAGTATTTT. This sequence encodes CASTPDSLAADTQYF. The chain employs TRBV28 and TRBJ2-3; weak D call: TRBD2 (5 bases). The CDR3 has 15 amino acids. Looked up from germline, CDR1 is MDHEN and CDR2 is SYDVKM. The V and J ends lost 7 bases and 4 bases respectively, with 18 bases between them.

CDR3 DNA: TGTGCCAGCAGCAACAGGGATCCATCCCATGAGCAGTTCTTC. Its protein is CASSNRDPSHEQFF. The chain is built from TRBV7-8 and TRBJ2-1, with TRBD1 as a possible D gene (6 bases). The CDR3 loop spans 14 amino acids. The V end was cut by 5 bases, the J end by 8 bases, with 16 bases between. Looked up from germline, CDR1 is SGHVS and CDR2 is FQNEAQ.